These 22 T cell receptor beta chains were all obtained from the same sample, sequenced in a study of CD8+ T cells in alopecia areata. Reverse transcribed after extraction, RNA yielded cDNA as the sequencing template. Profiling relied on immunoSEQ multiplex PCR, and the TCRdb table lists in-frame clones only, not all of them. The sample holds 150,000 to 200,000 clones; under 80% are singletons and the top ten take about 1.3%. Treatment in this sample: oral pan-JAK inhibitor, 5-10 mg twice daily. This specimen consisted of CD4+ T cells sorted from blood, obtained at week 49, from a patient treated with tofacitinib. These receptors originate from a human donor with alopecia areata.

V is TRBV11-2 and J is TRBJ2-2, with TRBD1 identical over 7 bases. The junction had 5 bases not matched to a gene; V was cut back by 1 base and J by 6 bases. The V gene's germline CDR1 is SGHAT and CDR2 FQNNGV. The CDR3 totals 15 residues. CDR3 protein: CASSLVKGGAGELFF. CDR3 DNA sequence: TGTGCCAGCAGCTTAGTCAAAGGGGGCGCCGGGGAGCTGTTTTTT.

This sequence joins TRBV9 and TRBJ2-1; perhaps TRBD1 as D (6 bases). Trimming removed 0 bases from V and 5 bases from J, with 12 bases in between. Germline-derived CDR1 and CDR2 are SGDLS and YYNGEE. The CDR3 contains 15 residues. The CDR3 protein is CASSVAWSGDNEQFF. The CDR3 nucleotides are TGTGCCAGCAGCGTAGCCTGGTCAGGGGACAATGAGCAGTTCTTC. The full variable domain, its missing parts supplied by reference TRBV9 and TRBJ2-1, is DSGVTQTPKHLITATGQRVTLRCSPRSGDLSVYWYQQSLDQGLQFLIQYYNGEERAKGNILERFSAQQFPDLHSELNLSSLELGDSALYFCASSVAWSGDNEQFFGPGTRLTVL.

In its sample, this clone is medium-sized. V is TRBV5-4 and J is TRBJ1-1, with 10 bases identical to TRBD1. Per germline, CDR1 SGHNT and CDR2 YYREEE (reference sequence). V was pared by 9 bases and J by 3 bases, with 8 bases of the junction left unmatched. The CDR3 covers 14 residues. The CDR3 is CATRTGGRDTEAFF. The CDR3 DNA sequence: TGTGCCACAAGGACAGGGGGTAGAGACACTGAAGCTTTCTTT.

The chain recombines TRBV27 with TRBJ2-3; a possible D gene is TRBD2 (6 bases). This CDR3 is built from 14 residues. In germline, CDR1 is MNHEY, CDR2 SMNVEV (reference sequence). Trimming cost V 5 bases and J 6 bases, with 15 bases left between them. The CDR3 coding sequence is TGTGCCAGCAGTGTACTTGGGACTTCCGATACGCAGTATTTT. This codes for CASSVLGTSDTQYF.

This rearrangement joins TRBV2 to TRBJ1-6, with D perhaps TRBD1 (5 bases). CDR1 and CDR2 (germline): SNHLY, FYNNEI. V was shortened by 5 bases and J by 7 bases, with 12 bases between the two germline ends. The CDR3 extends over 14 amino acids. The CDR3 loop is CASSLRDFNSPLHF. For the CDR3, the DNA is TGTGCCAGCAGTCTCCGGGACTTCAATTCACCCCTCCACTTT.

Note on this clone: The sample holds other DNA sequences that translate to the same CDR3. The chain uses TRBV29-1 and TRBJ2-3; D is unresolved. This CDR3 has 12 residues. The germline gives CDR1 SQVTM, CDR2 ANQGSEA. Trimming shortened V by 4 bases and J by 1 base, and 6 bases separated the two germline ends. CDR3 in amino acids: CSVGPGTDTQYF. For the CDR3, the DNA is TGCAGCGTTGGCCCAGGCACAGATACGCAGTATTTT.

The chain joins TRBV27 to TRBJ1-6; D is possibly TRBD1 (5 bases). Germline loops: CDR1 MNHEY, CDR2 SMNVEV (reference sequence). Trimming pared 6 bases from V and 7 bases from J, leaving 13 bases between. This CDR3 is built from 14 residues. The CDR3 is CASSRPGGNSPLHF. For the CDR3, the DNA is TGTGCCAGCAGCCGGCCCGGGGGGAATTCACCCCTCCACTTT.

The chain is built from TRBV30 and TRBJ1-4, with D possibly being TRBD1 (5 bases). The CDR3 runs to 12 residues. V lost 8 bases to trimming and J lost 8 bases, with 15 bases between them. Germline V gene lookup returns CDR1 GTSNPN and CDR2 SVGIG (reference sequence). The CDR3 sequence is CAQGLREEKLFF. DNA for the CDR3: TGTGCCCAGGGACTCAGAGAAGAAAAACTGTTTTTT.

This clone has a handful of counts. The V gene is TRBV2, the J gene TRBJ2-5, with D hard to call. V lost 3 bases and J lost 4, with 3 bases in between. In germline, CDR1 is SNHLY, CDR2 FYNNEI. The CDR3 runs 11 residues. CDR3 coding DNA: TGTGCCAGCAGTGAGTTAGAGACCCAGTACTTC. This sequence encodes CASSELETQYF.

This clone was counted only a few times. The CDR3 protein is CASSQSVQDTQYF. CDR3 nucleotides: TGCGCCAGCAGCCAATCCGTCCAGGATACGCAGTATTTT. The V call is TRBV4-1, the J call TRBJ2-3; D not certain. CDR3 length: 13 amino acids. Germline values: CDR1 MGHRA, CDR2 YSYEKL. V was cut by 2 bases and J by 6 bases, with 9 bases left in between.

The CDR3 sequence is CAWGQGTGANVLTF. The CDR3 nucleotides read TGTGCCTGGGGACAGGGCACTGGGGCCAACGTCCTGACTTTC. The J gene is TRBJ2-6, the V gene TRBV30; 8 bases map to TRBD1. Germline values: CDR1 GTSNPN, CDR2 SVGIG (reference sequence). This CDR3 contains 14 residues. Trimming took 5 bases from V and 2 from J; bases not matched to a gene: 2. Variable domain in full (rest from reference TRBV30 and TRBJ2-6): SQTIHQWPATLVQPVGSPLSLECTVEGTSNPNLYWYRQAAGRGLQLLFYSVGIGQISSEVPQNLSASRPQDRQFILSSKKLLLSDSGFYLCAWGQGTGANVLTFGAGSRLTVL.

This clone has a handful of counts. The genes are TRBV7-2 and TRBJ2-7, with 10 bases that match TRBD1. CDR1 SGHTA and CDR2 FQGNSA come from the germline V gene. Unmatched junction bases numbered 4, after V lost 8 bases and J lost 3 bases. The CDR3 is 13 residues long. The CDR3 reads CASRGTGDYEQYF. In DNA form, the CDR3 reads TGTGCCAGCCGAGGGACAGGGGACTACGAGCAGTACTTC. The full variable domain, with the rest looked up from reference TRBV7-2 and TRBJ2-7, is GAGVSQSPSNKVTEKGKDVELRCDPISGHTALYWYRQSLGQGLEFLIYFQGNSAPDKSGLPSDRFSAERTGGSVSTLTIQRTQQEDSAVYLCASRGTGDYEQYFGPGTRLTVT.

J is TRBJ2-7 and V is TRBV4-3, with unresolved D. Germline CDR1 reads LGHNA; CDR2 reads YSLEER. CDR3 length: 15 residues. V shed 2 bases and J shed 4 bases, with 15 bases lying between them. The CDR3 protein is CASSQYATPPYEQYF. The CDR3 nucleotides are TGCGCCAGCAGCCAATATGCAACACCCCCATACGAGCAGTACTTC.

CDR3 residues: CASSLTTGAYEQYF. For the CDR3, the DNA is TGTGCCAGCAGCTTAACGACAGGGGCCTACGAGCAGTACTTC. The chain carries TRBV7-2 and TRBJ2-7; 8 bases line up with TRBD1. V lost 2 bases, J lost 2 bases, and 2 bases stayed unmatched. CDR3 length equals 14 residues. Germline V gives CDR1 SGHTA, CDR2 FQGNSA.

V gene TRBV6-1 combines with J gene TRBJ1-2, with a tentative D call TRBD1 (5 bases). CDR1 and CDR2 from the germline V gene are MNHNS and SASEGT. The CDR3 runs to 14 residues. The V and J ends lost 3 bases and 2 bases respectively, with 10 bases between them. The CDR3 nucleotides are TGTGCCAGCAGTGACCCGGGACGGAACTATGGCTACACCTTC. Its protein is CASSDPGRNYGYTF.

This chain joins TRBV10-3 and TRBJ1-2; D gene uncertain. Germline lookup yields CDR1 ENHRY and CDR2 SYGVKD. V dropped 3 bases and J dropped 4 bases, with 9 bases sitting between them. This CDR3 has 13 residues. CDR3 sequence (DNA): TGTGCCATCAGTGAAAGGCATCTCTATGGCTACACCTTC. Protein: CAISERHLYGYTF.

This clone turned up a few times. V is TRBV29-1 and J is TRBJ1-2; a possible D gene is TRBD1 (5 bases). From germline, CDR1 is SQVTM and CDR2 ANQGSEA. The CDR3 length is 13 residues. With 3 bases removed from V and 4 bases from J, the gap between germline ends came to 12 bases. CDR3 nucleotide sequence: TGCAGCGTTGAGGGGCGGGGTACCTATGGCTACACCTTC. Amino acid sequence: CSVEGRGTYGYTF. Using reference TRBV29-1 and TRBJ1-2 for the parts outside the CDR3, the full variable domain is SAVISQKPSRDICQRGTSLTIQCQVDSQVTMMFWYRQQPGQSLTLIATANQGSEATYESGFVIDKFPISRPNLTFSTLTVSNMSPEDSSIYLCSVEGRGTYGYTFGSGTRLTVV.

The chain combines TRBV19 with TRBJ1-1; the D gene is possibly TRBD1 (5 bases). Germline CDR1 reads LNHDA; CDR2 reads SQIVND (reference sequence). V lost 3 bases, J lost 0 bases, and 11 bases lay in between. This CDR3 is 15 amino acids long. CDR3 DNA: TGTGCCAGTAGTATCACGGGGACCATGAACACTGAAGCTTTCTTT. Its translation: CASSITGTMNTEAFF.

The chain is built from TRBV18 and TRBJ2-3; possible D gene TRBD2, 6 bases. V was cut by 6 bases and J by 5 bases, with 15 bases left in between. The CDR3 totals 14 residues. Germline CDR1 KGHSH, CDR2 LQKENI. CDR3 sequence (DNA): TGTGCCAGCTCGGCGACCGGGGGATTAGATACGCAGTATTTT. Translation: CASSATGGLDTQYF. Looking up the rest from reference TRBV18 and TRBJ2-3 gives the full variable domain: NAGVMQNPRHLVRRRGQEARLRCSPMKGHSHVYWYRQLPEEGLKFMVYLQKENIIDESGMPKERFSAEFPKEGPSILRIQQVVRGDSAAYFCASSATGGLDTQYFGPGTRLTVL.

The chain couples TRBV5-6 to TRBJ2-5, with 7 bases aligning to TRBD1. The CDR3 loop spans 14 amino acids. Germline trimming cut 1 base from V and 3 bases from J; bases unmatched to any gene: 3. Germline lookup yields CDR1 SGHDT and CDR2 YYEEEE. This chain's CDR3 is CASSLRQGEETQYF. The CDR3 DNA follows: TGTGCCAGCAGCTTGCGGCAGGGGGAAGAGACCCAGTACTTC.

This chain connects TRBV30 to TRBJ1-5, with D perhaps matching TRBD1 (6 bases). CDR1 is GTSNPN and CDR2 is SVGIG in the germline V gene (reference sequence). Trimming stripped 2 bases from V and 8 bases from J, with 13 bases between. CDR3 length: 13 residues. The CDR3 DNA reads TGTGCCTGGAGTAGGGGACCAGGGGAGCCCCAGCATTTT. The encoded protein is CAWSRGPGEPQHF.

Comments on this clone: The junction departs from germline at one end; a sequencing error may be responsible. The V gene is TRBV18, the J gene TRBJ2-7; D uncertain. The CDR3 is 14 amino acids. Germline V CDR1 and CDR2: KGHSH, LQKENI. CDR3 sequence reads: CVSSPAPGIDEQYF. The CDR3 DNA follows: TGTGTCAGCTCACCCGCCCCCGGAATTGACGAGCAGTACTTC.